A single sample gave rise to the 12 T cell receptor beta chains below, sequenced in a study of CD8 T cells in ankylosing spondylitis. Findings of the study overall: Apparently characteristic of ankylosing spondylitis blood was a TCR beta motif (eight highly homologous variants).

TCRdb analysed the 5' RACE reads with MiXCR anew, one entry per CDR3 protein. The sample records roughly 440,000 distinct CDR3 sequences, approximately 17% being singletons. These receptors have no known antigen. Sample: blood, either unsorted or a sorted T cell fraction (not recorded which). Every receptor here comes from a male donor with ankylosing spondylitis.

This clonotype has just a few counts. This chain joins TRBV20-1 and TRBJ2-7; 13 bases are shared with TRBD2. The CDR3 has 14 amino acids. After removal of 5 bases from V and 3 bases from J, the junction contained 4 bases not matched to a gene. Germline values: CDR1 DFQATT, CDR2 SNEGSKA (reference sequence). The CDR3: CSAGLAGVNYEQYF. The CDR3 DNA reads as TGCAGTGCTGGACTAGCGGGGGTCAACTACGAGCAGTACTTC.

The chain uses TRBV29-1 and TRBJ2-7, with TRBD2 matching over 9 bases. The germline V gene has CDR1 SQVTM and CDR2 ANQGSEA. V lost 4 bases to trimming and J lost 2 bases; unmatched junction nucleotides: 6. This CDR3 comprises 14 residues. The CDR3 region is CSVGGLAPTYEQYF. The CDR3 coding sequence is TGCAGCGTTGGCGGACTAGCGCCAACCTACGAGCAGTACTTC.

This clonotype was seen more than once but under ten times. The chain combines TRBV5-1 with TRBJ2-1; the match to TRBD2 covers 12 bases. This CDR3 has 16 residues. Germline V gene sequence: CDR1 SGHRS, CDR2 YFSETQ. The V and J ends lost 4 bases and 9 bases, in that order; junction bases with no gene match: 11. In DNA form, the CDR3 reads TGCGCCAGCAGCACGATAACTAGCGGGGGGTCAGGTGAGCAGTTCTTC. Translating gives CASSTITSGGSGEQFF. Full variable domain (rest looked up from reference TRBV5-1 and TRBJ2-1): KAGVTQTPRYLIKTRGQQVTLSCSPISGHRSVSWYQQTPGQGLQFLFEYFSETQRNKGNFPGRFSGRQFSNSRSEMNVSTLELGDSALYLCASSTITSGGSGEQFFGPGTRLTVL.

The V and J genes are TRBV27 and TRBJ2-3; tentatively, D is TRBD1 or TRBD2 (6 bases each). The CDR3 loop spans 16 amino acids. V lost 7 bases to trimming and J lost 3 bases, with 20 bases between them. Germline CDR1 MNHEY, CDR2 SMNVEV (reference sequence). Here the CDR3 reads CASIPWGRGGTDTQYF. The CDR3 DNA follows: TGTGCCAGCATCCCATGGGGGCGGGGCGGGACAGATACGCAGTATTTT.

The CDR3 bases are TGTGCCAGCAGCAAATCGAAGGCCCCAAGGGGCGATGAGCAGTTCTTC. Its translation: CASSKSKAPRGDEQFF. The chain has TRBV21-1 and TRBJ2-1; TRBD1 was called by the table and not checked on the DNA. TRBV21-1 is a pseudogene. The CDR3 extends over 16 amino acids.

The rearrangement links TRBV12-3 or TRBV12-4 to TRBJ1-4; 7 nucleotides line up with TRBD1. V gave up 1 base and J gave up 7 bases; unmatched junction bases: 3. The CDR3 consists of 14 residues. The CDR3 loop reads CASSLGQGLEKLFF. The CDR3 DNA sequence: TGTGCCAGCAGTTTAGGACAGGGACTTGAAAAACTGTTTTTT.

This clonotype was found a few times. One end of the junction fails to match germline, which may point to a read error. The V call is TRBV7-3, the J call TRBJ1-1, with 10 bases that match TRBD1. Germline CDR1 is SGHTA and CDR2 is FQGTGA. CDR3 length: 15 residues. The CDR3 coding sequence is TGTGCCAGCAGCCTAACAAACTCCGGGACAGGGGTAGCTTTCTTT. Translating gives CASSLTNSGTGVAFF.

In this sample, this clonotype turned up a few times. V usage is TRBV9 and J usage is TRBJ2-2; D gene unclear. V shed 3 bases and J shed 5 bases, with 26 bases lying between them. This CDR3 is 19 amino acids long. CDR1 is SGDLS and CDR2 is YYNGEE in the germline V gene. In nucleotides, the CDR3 is TGTGCCAGCAGCGACGGTAGCCCTCGATTCGCAAAGTGGACCGGGGAGCTGTTTTTT. Translated, it gives CASSDGSPRFAKWTGELFF.

The chain links TRBV7-2 to TRBJ1-4; possibly TRBD1 for D (6 bases). Looked up from germline, CDR1 is SGHTA and CDR2 is FQGNSA. Trimming pared 5 bases from V and 7 bases from J, leaving 14 bases between. The CDR3 has 14 residues. CDR3 residues: CASSLGGGREKLFF. CDR3 coding DNA: TGTGCCAGCAGCCTTGGGGGGGGGCGTGAAAAACTGTTTTTT.

In regard to this clonotype: One end of the junction is discordant with germline, which a read error may explain. The CDR3 sequence: CANSLWGDGYTF. CDR3 sequence (DNA): TGTGCCAACAGCTTGTGGGGGGATGGCTACACCTTC. This rearrangement joins TRBV7-2 to TRBJ1-2, with a weak D call TRBD1 (5 bases). This CDR3 is 12 amino acids long. Germline V gene data show CDR1 as SGHTA and CDR2 as FQGNSA.

The chain recombines TRBV14 with TRBJ2-2, with a possible D match to TRBD2 (5 bases). Germline assignment: CDR1 SGHDN and CDR2 FVKESK. Trimming removed 1 base from V and 8 bases from J, with 11 bases in between. The CDR3 runs 14 residues. The DNA for the CDR3 is TGTGCCAGCAGCCAAGGGCTTGGGAGAGGGGAGCTGTTTTTT. Translation gives CASSQGLGRGELFF.

CDR3: CAISTGGQGPYEQYF. The CDR3 bases are TGTGCCATCAGCACGGGAGGGCAGGGACCCTACGAGCAGTACTTC. The chain links TRBV10-3 to TRBJ2-7; 8 bases align to TRBD2. V lost 6 bases to trimming and J lost 2 bases; unmatched junction nucleotides: 9. This CDR3 has 15 residues. CDR1 is ENHRY and CDR2 is SYGVKD in the germline V gene.